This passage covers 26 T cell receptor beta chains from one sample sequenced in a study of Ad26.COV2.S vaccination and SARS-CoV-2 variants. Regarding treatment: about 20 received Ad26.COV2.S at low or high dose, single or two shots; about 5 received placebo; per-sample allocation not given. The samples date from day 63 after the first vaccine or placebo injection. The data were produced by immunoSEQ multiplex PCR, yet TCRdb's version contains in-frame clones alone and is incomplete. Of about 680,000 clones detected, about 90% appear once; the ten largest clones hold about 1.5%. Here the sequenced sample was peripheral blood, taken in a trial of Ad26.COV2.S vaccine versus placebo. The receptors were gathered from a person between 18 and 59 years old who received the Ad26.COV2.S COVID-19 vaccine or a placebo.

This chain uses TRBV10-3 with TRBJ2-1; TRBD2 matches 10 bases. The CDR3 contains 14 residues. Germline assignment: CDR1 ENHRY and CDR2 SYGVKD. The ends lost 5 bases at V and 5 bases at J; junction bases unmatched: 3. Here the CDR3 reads CAISSLAGDNEQFF. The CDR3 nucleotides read TGTGCCATCAGTTCCCTAGCGGGAGACAATGAGCAGTTCTTC.

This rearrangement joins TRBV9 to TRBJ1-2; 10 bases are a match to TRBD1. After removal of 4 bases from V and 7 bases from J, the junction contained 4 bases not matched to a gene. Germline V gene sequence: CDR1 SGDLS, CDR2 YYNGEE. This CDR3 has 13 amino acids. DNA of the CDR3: TGTGCCAGCAGCCCCGGGACAGGGGCTGGCTACACCTTC. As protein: CASSPGTGAGYTF.

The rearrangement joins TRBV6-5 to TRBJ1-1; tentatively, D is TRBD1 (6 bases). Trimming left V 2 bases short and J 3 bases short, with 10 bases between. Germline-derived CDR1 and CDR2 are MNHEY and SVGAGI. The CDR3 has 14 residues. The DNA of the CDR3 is TGTGCCAGCAGTTACGCAGGGGAGGACACTGAAGCTTTCTTT. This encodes CASSYAGEDTEAFF.

The CDR3: CASSYRQVLNTGELFF. CDR3 sequence (DNA): TGTGCCAGCAGTTACAGGCAGGTCCTTAACACCGGGGAGCTGTTTTTT. This sequence joins TRBV6-5 and TRBJ2-2; D remains ambiguous. Germline V gene data show CDR1 as MNHEY and CDR2 as SVGAGI. The CDR3 consists of 16 residues. Between the trimmed V and J ends, which lost 2 bases and 2 bases, there was a span of 12 bases.

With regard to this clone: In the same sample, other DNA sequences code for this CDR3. The CDR3 loop is CAISEGGPSGNTIYF. The CDR3 region has the DNA TGTGCCATCAGTGAGGGGGGGCCTTCTGGAAACACCATATATTTT. The chain has TRBV10-3 and TRBJ1-3, with a possible D match to TRBD1 (6 bases). CDR3 length: 15 amino acids. CDR1 is ENHRY, CDR2 SYGVKD, per germline. V shed 2 bases and J shed 1 base, with 9 bases lying between them.

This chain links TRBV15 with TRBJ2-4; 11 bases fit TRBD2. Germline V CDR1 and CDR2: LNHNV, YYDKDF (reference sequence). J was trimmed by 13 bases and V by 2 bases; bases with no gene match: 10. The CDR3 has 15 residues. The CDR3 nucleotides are TGTGCCACCAGCAGAAAAGGGACTAGCGGCAGGCACCAGTACTTC. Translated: CATSRKGTSGRHQYF.

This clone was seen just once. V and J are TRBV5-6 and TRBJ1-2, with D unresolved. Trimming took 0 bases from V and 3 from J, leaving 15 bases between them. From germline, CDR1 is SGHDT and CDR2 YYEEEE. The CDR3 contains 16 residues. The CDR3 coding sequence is TGTGCCAGCAGCTTGGCGGGGTCAGGTCAATACTATGGCTACACCTTC. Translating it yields CASSLAGSGQYYGYTF.

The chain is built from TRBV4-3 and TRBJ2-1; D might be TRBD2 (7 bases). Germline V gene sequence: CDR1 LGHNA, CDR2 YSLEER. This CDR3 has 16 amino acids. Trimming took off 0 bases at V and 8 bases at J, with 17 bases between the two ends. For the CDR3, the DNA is TGCGCCAGCAGCCAAGATCACCGGGGGGCAAGGGATGAGCAGTTCTTC. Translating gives CASSQDHRGARDEQFF.

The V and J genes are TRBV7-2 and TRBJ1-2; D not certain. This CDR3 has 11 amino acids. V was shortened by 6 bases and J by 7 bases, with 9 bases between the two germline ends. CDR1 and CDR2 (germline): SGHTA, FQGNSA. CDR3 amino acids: CASSFNSGYTF. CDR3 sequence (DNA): TGTGCCAGCAGTTTTAATAGTGGCTACACCTTC.

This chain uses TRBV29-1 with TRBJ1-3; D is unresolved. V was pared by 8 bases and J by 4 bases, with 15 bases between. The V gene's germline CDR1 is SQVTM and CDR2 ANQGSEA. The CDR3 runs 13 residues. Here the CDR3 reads CSYGEGYGNTIYF. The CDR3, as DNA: TGCAGCTATGGGGAGGGATACGGAAACACCATATATTTT.

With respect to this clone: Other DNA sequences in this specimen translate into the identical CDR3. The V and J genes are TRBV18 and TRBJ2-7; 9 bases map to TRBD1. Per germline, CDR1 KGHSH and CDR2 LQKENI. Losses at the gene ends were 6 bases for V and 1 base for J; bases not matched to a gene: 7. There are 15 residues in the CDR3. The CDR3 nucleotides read TGTGCCAGCTCGCCAGGGACAGGGCTATCCTACGAGCAGTACTTC. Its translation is CASSPGTGLSYEQYF.

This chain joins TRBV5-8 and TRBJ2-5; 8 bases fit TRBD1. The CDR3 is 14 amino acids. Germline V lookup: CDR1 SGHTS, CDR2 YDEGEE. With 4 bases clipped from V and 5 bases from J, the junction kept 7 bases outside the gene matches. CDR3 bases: TGTGCCAGCAGCACCCGGACAGGGTGGGAGACCCAGTACTTC. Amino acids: CASSTRTGWETQYF.

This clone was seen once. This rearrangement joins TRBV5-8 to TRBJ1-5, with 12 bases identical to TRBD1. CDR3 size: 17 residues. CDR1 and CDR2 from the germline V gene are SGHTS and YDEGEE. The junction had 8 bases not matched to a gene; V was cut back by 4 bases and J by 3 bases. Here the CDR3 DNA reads TGTGCCAGCAGCAAGGGACAGGGGGCCTTTAACAATCAGCCCCAGCATTTT. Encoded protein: CASSKGQGAFNNQPQHF.

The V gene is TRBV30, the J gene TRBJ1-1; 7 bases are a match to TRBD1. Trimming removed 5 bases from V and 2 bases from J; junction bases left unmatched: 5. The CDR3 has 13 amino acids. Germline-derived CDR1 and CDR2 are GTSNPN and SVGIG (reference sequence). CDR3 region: CAWQGVGNTEAFF. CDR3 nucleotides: TGTGCCTGGCAGGGGGTGGGAAACACTGAAGCTTTCTTT.

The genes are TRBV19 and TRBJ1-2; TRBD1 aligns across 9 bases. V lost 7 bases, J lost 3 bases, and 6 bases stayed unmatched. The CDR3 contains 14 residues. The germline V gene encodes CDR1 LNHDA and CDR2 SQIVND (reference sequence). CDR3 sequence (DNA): TGTGCCAGTACTCTGGACAGGGGAGACTATGGCTACACCTTC. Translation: CASTLDRGDYGYTF.

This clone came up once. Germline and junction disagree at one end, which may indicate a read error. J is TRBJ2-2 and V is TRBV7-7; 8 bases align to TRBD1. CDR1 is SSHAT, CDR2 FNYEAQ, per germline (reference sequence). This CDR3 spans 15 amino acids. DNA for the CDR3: TGTGCTAGCAGCTCCGGGACAGGAAGGACCGGGGAGCTGTTTTTT. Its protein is CASSSGTGRTGELFF.

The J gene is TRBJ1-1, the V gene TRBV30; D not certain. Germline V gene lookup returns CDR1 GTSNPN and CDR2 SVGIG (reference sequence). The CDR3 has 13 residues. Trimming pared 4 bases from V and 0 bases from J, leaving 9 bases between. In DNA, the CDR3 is TGTGCCTGGACAGAAGGGATGAACACTGAAGCTTTCTTT. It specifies CAWTEGMNTEAFF.

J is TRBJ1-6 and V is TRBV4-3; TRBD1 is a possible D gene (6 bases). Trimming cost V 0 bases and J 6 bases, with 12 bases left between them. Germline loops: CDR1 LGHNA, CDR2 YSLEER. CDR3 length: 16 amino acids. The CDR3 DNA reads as TGCGCCAGCAGCCAAGACGCAGGACAGTCTAATTCACCCCTCCACTTT. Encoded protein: CASSQDAGQSNSPLHF.

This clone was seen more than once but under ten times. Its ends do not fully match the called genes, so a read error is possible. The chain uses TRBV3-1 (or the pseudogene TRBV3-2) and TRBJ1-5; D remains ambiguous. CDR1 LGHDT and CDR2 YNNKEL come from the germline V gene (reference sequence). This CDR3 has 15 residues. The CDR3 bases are TGTGCCAGCAGCCAAGAGCTGGGTAGCTATCAGCCCCAGCATTTT. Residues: CASSQELGSYQPQHF.

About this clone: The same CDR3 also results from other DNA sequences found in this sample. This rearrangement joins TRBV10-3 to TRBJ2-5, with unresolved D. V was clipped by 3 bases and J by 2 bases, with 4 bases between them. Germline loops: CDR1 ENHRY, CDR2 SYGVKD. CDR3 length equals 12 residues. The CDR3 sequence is CAISDRQETQYF. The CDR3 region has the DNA TGTGCCATCAGTGACAGGCAAGAGACCCAGTACTTC.

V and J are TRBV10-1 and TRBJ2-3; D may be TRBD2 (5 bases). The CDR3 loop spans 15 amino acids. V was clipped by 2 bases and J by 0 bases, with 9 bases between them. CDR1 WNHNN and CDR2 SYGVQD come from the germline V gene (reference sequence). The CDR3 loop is CASSEDYSSTDTQYF. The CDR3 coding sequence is TGCGCCAGCAGTGAGGACTACTCTAGCACAGATACGCAGTATTTT.

The CDR3 region has the DNA TGTGCCGGGGCTCCGGGACTAGCGGGAGGTTATACGCAGTATTTT. This codes for CAGAPGLAGGYTQYF. The rearrangement links TRBV7-9 to TRBJ2-3; 15 positions agree with TRBD2. V lost 11 bases and J lost 7; bases outside the gene matches: 10. Germline V lookup: CDR1 SEHNR, CDR2 FQNEAQ (reference sequence). This CDR3 comprises 15 residues.

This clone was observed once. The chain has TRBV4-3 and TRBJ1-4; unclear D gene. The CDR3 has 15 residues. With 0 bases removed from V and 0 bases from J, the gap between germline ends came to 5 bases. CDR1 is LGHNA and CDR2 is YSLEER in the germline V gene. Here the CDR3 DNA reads TGCGCCAGCAGCCAAGATGGGTCAACTAATGAAAAACTGTTTTTT. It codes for CASSQDGSTNEKLFF.

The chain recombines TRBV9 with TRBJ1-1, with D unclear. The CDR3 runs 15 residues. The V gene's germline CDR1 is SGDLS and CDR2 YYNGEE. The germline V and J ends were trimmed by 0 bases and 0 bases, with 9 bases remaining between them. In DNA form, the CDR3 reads TGTGCCAGCAGCGTAGGGACGGGGATGAACACTGAAGCTTTCTTT. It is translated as CASSVGTGMNTEAFF.

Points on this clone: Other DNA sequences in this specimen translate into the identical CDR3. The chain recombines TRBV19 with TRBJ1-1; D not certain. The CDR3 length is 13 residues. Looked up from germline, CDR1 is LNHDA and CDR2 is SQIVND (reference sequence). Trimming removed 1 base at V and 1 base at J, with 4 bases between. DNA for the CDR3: TGTGCCAGTAGTATAGGAAGGAACACTGAAGCTTTCTTT. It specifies CASSIGRNTEAFF.

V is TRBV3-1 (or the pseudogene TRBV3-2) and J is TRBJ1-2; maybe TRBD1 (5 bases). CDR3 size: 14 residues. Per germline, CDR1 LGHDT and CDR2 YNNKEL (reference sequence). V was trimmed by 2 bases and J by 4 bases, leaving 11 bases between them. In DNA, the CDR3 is TGTGCCAGCAGCCAACAGGGTAGCAGCTATGGCTACACCTTC. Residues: CASSQQGSSYGYTF.